One and the same sample provided the 32 T cell receptor beta chains below, sequenced in a study of blood T cell repertoires in COVID-19. Repertoires were generated with immunoSEQ multiplex PCR, while TCRdb's copy carries only in-frame clones and drops some. The repertoire holds a few hundred thousand clones, with approximately 87% as singletons. The sample comprised peripheral blood. The receptors were gathered from a man aged 55-75 years who had recovered from COVID-19.

V and J are TRBV9 and TRBJ2-6; D may be TRBD2 (6 bases). The CDR3 runs to 14 residues. CDR1 is SGDLS and CDR2 is YYNGEE in the germline V gene. The V gene lost 7 bases and the J gene lost 1 base, with 9 bases spanning the gap. The CDR3 bases are TGTGCCAGCCACGCGGGGTCTGGGGCCAACGTCCTGACTTTC. It codes for CASHAGSGANVLTF.

The chain recombines TRBV5-6 with TRBJ2-1; perhaps TRBD2 as D (6 bases). V dropped 2 bases and J dropped 4 bases, with 16 bases sitting between them. CDR3 length: 16 amino acids. Germline V CDR1 and CDR2: SGHDT, YYEEEE. CDR3 region: CASSLEAGTVYNEQFF. CDR3 coding DNA: TGTGCCAGCAGCTTAGAAGCCGGGACTGTATACAATGAGCAGTTCTTC.

This clone qualifies as medium-sized. The chain joins TRBV2 to TRBJ1-1; no clear D. Germline V gene data show CDR1 as SNHLY and CDR2 as FYNNEI. Trimming removed 5 bases from V and 1 base from J, with 8 bases in between. The CDR3 totals 13 residues. CDR3 nucleotide sequence: TGTGCCAGCAGTCTACTAGAGAACACTGAAGCTTTCTTT. This codes for CASSLLENTEAFF. Together with reference TRBV2 and TRBJ1-1, the CDR3 gives the full variable domain: EPEVTQTPSHQVTQMGQEVILRCVPISNHLYFYWYRQILGQKVEFLVSFYNNEISEKSEIFDDQFSVERPDGSNFTLKIRSTKLEDSAMYFCASSLLENTEAFFGQGTRLTVV.

The genes are TRBV27 and TRBJ2-1; D gene uncertain. Germline V gene data show CDR1 as MNHEY and CDR2 as SMNVEV (reference sequence). The V end was cut by 6 bases, the J end by 7 bases, with 16 bases between. The CDR3 has 14 amino acids. The CDR3 protein is CASRPLAGPNEQFF. The DNA of the CDR3 is TGTGCCAGCAGACCCCTTGCAGGCCCGAATGAGCAGTTCTTC.

This sequence joins TRBV5-6 and TRBJ1-6, with D unclear. This CDR3 region has 15 residues. Looked up from germline, CDR1 is SGHDT and CDR2 is YYEEEE. V lost 3 bases, J lost 0 bases, and 7 bases lay in between. In DNA, the CDR3 is TGTGCCAGCAGCTCGCGGGTCTCCTATAATTCACCCCTCCACTTT. It specifies CASSSRVSYNSPLHF.

This clone appeared a single time. The chain uses TRBV9 and TRBJ2-7; the match to TRBD1 covers 8 bases. Germline-derived CDR1 and CDR2 are SGDLS and YYNGEE. The J segment lost 6 bases and the V segment lost 3 bases, leaving 11 bases of the junction unmatched. The CDR3 length is 15 residues. CDR3 DNA: TGTGCCAGCAGCGCGGGAGAGACAGGGGCGCTCGAGCAGTACTTC. Translated, it gives CASSAGETGALEQYF.

This chain uses TRBV7-2 with TRBJ2-2; TRBD1 matches 9 bases. The germline gives CDR1 SGHTA, CDR2 FQGNSA. V shed 1 base and J 3 bases; nucleotides not matched to a gene: 3. The CDR3 has 16 residues. Written as DNA, the CDR3 is TGTGCCAGCAGCTTAGACGGGACAGGGTACACCGGGGAGCTGTTTTTT. Protein product: CASSLDGTGYTGELFF. The full variable domain, its missing parts supplied by reference TRBV7-2 and TRBJ2-2, is GAGVSQSPSNKVTEKGKDVELRCDPISGHTALYWYRQSLGQGLEFLIYFQGNSAPDKSGLPSDRFSAERTGGSVSTLTIQRTQQEDSAVYLCASSLDGTGYTGELFFGEGSRLTVL.

The CDR3 spells CASSFNTDTQYF. For the CDR3, the DNA is TGCGCCAGCAGCTTTAACACAGATACGCAGTATTTT. The rearrangement joins TRBV5-1 to TRBJ2-3; the D is unclear. From germline, CDR1 is SGHRS and CDR2 YFSETQ. CDR3 length: 12 amino acids. Deletions cut 2 bases from V and 2 bases from J, with 3 bases between.

V is TRBV6-5 and J is TRBJ2-2; D gene ambiguous. V was clipped by 0 bases and J by 1 base, with 3 bases between them. The CDR3 spans 14 residues. The germline CDR1 and CDR2 sequences are MNHEY and SVGAGI. The CDR3 coding sequence is TGTGCCAGCAGTTACTCACTGAACACCGGGGAGCTGTTTTTT. Translating gives CASSYSLNTGELFF.

This rearrangement joins TRBV11-3 to TRBJ2-7, with a possible D match to TRBD1 (7 bases). Germline lookup yields CDR1 SGHNT and CDR2 YENEEA. The length of the CDR3 is 14 residues. Trimming took 8 bases from V and 5 from J, leaving 19 bases between them. The CDR3 protein is CASSPGGYEDEQYF. The CDR3 region has the DNA TGTGCCAGCTCCCCAGGGGGGTACGAGGACGAGCAGTACTTC.

In this sample, this clone turned up a few times. The chain employs TRBV28 and TRBJ2-4; 7 nucleotides match TRBD2. CDR1 MDHEN and CDR2 SYDVKM come from the germline V gene. Trimming took 6 bases from V and 0 from J; bases not matched to a gene: 2. The CDR3 extends over 14 amino acids. CDR3 in amino acids: CASSSGGAKNIQYF. The DNA of the CDR3 is TGTGCCAGCAGCTCGGGGGGAGCCAAAAACATTCAGTACTTC.

The CDR3 loop is CASSIRTGNEKLFF. The CDR3 DNA sequence: TGTGCCAGTAGTATAAGGACAGGGAATGAAAAACTGTTTTTT. The chain recombines TRBV19 with TRBJ1-4, with 8 bases matching TRBD1. The CDR3 consists of 14 residues. Germline lookup yields CDR1 LNHDA and CDR2 SQIVND (reference sequence). Trimming at V came to 2 bases and at J to 5 bases, leaving 1 base not matched to a gene.

The V and J genes are TRBV19 and TRBJ2-3, with TRBD1 matching 7 bases. CDR1 is LNHDA, CDR2 SQIVND, per germline (reference sequence). The CDR3 has 16 amino acids. Germline trimming cut 7 bases from V and 1 base from J; bases unmatched to any gene: 11. The CDR3 sequence is CASTSEGGGGTDTQYF. CDR3 in DNA: TGTGCCAGTACCTCGGAAGGGGGCGGAGGCACAGATACGCAGTATTTT.

The J gene is TRBJ2-7, the V gene TRBV24-1; TRBD2 agrees at 7 bases. Per germline, CDR1 KGHDR and CDR2 SFDVKD. The CDR3 contains 13 residues. V was clipped by 5 bases and J by 5 bases; unmatched bases: 5. CDR3 sequence reads: CATSGGGSHEQYF. CDR3 nucleotides: TGTGCCACCAGTGGAGGCGGGAGTCACGAGCAGTACTTC.

Here the CDR3 DNA reads TGTGCCAGCAGCCGCACCGTGACAGGGCCCCTGAACACTGAAGCTTTCTTT. Translated: CASSRTVTGPLNTEAFF. This chain links TRBV7-9 with TRBJ1-1; 7 bases match TRBD1. V shed 5 bases, J shed 0 bases, and the junction held 12 bases outside the gene matches. The CDR3 runs 17 residues. From germline, CDR1 is SEHNR and CDR2 FQNEAQ (reference sequence).

The chain links TRBV9 to TRBJ1-1; D possibly corresponds to TRBD1 (6 bases). The V end lost 4 bases, the J end lost 0 bases, and 19 bases lay between the germline ends. Germline V gives CDR1 SGDLS, CDR2 YYNGEE. CDR3 length: 17 residues. CDR3 bases: TGTGCCAGCAGCCCCCCCGGGACACCTAACTTGAACACTGAAGCTTTCTTT. This encodes CASSPPGTPNLNTEAFF.

The rearrangement uses TRBV18 and TRBJ2-7, with TRBD2 as a possible D gene (6 bases). The CDR3 has 15 amino acids. The V end was cut by 11 bases, the J end by 3 bases, with 23 bases between. Per the germline V gene, CDR1 is KGHSH and CDR2 is LQKENI. The CDR3 coding sequence is TGTGCCGGTTCCCCGGGGGATATTGCCAACTACGAGCAGTACTTC. Amino acid sequence: CAGSPGDIANYEQYF.

The chain has TRBV28 and TRBJ2-1; 8 bases are a match to TRBD2. Germline trimming cut 7 bases from V and 0 bases from J; bases unmatched to any gene: 17. Germline lookup yields CDR1 MDHEN and CDR2 SYDVKM. The CDR3 has 19 amino acids. The CDR3 sequence: CASTKGLGLGGSSYNEQFF. CDR3 nucleotide sequence: TGTGCCAGCACGAAGGGACTAGGCCTAGGGGGGAGCTCCTACAATGAGCAGTTCTTC.

The chain joins TRBV19 to TRBJ1-5, with a tentative D call TRBD1 (5 bases). Germline-derived CDR1 and CDR2 are LNHDA and SQIVND (reference sequence). Trimming removed 6 bases at V and 0 bases at J, with 6 bases between. This CDR3 region has 13 residues. The CDR3 DNA follows: TGTGCCAGTAGGGACACTAGCAATCAGCCCCAGCATTTT. Protein product: CASRDTSNQPQHF.

This CDR3 is CASSATGMGYYEQYF. CDR3 DNA: TGTGCCAGCAGCGCTACAGGGATGGGGTACTACGAGCAGTACTTC. The chain recombines TRBV9 with TRBJ2-7; possible D gene TRBD1, 6 bases. Germline V gene data show CDR1 as SGDLS and CDR2 as YYNGEE. The CDR3 spans 15 residues. Between the trimmed V and J ends, which lost 3 bases and 3 bases, there was a span of 16 bases.

The rearrangement links TRBV4-1 to TRBJ1-2, with D possibly being TRBD1 (5 bases). Trimming cost V 0 bases and J 6 bases, with 11 bases left between them. Germline assignment: CDR1 MGHRA and CDR2 YSYEKL. There are 14 residues in the CDR3. CDR3 protein: CASSQDAGNNGYTF. In DNA, the CDR3 is TGCGCCAGCAGCCAAGACGCAGGGAATAATGGCTACACCTTC.

The chain carries TRBV2 and TRBJ1-2; no definite D call. The CDR3 length is 11 residues. The V end lost 6 bases, the J end lost 8 bases, and 10 bases lay between the germline ends. From germline, CDR1 is SNHLY and CDR2 FYNNEI. The CDR3, as DNA: TGTGCCAGCAGGGAATCGGGGGGCTACACCTTC. Translating it yields CASRESGGYTF.

V gene TRBV7-2 combines with J gene TRBJ2-5, with 10 bases fitting TRBD1. Unmatched junction bases numbered 9, after V lost 5 bases and J lost 6 bases. This CDR3 is built from 15 residues. CDR1 and CDR2 (germline): SGHTA, FQGNSA. The CDR3 DNA sequence: TGTGCCAGCAGCCCACCGGGACAGGGGCGACAGACCCAGTACTTC. Translating gives CASSPPGQGRQTQYF.

CDR3 nucleotides: TGTGCCTGGATAAGGACGGGGGACTTCCAGTTCTTC. Its protein is CAWIRTGDFQFF. This chain links TRBV30 with TRBJ2-1; D is possibly TRBD2 (6 bases). The CDR3 spans 12 residues. Germline assignment: CDR1 GTSNPN and CDR2 SVGIG (reference sequence). Between the trimmed V and J ends, which lost 4 bases and 13 bases, there was a span of 17 bases.

The chain recombines TRBV14 with TRBJ2-3, with D tentatively TRBD2 (5 bases). V was shortened by 2 bases and J by 4 bases, with 19 bases between the two germline ends. CDR1 and CDR2 (germline): SGHDN, FVKESK. The CDR3 contains 17 residues. The chain's CDR3 is CASSQYQLTGKADTQYF. In nucleotides, the CDR3 is TGTGCCAGCAGCCAATACCAGTTAACGGGGAAGGCAGATACGCAGTATTTT.

The chain has TRBV21-1 and TRBJ2-3; TRBD2, the D gene given by the table, was not confirmed from the DNA. TRBV21-1 is a recognized pseudogene. CDR3 length: 17 amino acids. CDR3 bases: TGTGCCAGCAGCAAAGAAACTAGCGGGGGGATCCCAGATACGCAGTATTTT. It is translated as CASSKETSGGIPDTQYF.

This clone was found a few times. The V gene is TRBV27, the J gene TRBJ1-1; D call uncertain. Germline CDR1 is MNHEY and CDR2 is SMNVEV (reference sequence). Deletions cut 10 bases from V and 1 base from J, with 13 bases between. The CDR3 totals 13 residues. In DNA, the CDR3 is TGTGCCATCTATGGCCCGGGGAACACTGAAGCTTTCTTT. Encoded protein: CAIYGPGNTEAFF.

The rearrangement links TRBV10-3 to TRBJ2-7, with TRBD2 as a possible D gene (5 bases). Germline V CDR1 and CDR2: ENHRY, SYGVKD. Trimming pared 7 bases from V and 0 bases from J, leaving 13 bases between. This CDR3 is built from 14 residues. CDR3 sequence (DNA): TGTGCCATCAACGGACTCGAGAGCTCCTACGAGCAGTACTTC. It translates to CAINGLESSYEQYF.

V is TRBV5-1 and J is TRBJ2-3; 9 nucleotides match TRBD2. The germline V gene encodes CDR1 SGHRS and CDR2 YFSETQ. Trimming removed 4 bases from V and 1 base from J; junction bases left unmatched: 4. The CDR3 totals 15 residues. In DNA, the CDR3 is TGCGCCAGCAGCCTGAAGCGGGGGGGCACAGATACGCAGTATTTT. The encoded protein is CASSLKRGGTDTQYF. Using reference TRBV5-1 and TRBJ2-3 for the parts outside the CDR3, the full variable domain is KAGVTQTPRYLIKTRGQQVTLSCSPISGHRSVSWYQQTPGQGLQFLFEYFSETQRNKGNFPGRFSGRQFSNSRSEMNVSTLELGDSALYLCASSLKRGGTDTQYFGPGTRLTVL.

This chain links TRBV9 with TRBJ2-5; D unresolved. The CDR3 is 13 residues long. Trimming stripped 0 bases from V and 5 bases from J, with 8 bases between. Germline V CDR1 and CDR2: SGDLS, YYNGEE. This CDR3 is CASSVEAFETQYF. The CDR3 DNA follows: TGTGCCAGCAGCGTAGAAGCTTTTGAGACCCAGTACTTC.

The sample holds a few counts of this clone. The chain is built from TRBV27 and TRBJ1-6; D remains ambiguous. Germline V gene sequence: CDR1 MNHEY, CDR2 SMNVEV (reference sequence). This CDR3 region has 17 residues. Between the trimmed V and J ends, which lost 3 bases and 7 bases, there was a span of 19 bases. The CDR3: CASSFWGPPGGNSPLHF. DNA for the CDR3: TGTGCCAGCAGTTTTTGGGGTCCTCCTGGAGGCAATTCACCCCTCCACTTT.

This clone came up once. The genes are TRBV20-1 and TRBJ2-3, with D unresolved. Looked up from germline, CDR1 is DFQATT and CDR2 is SNEGSKA (reference sequence). The V and J ends lost 3 bases and 4 bases respectively, with 11 bases between them. The CDR3 is 13 residues long. This CDR3 is CSASSYRADTQYF. In DNA, the CDR3 is TGCAGTGCTAGTAGCTACCGTGCAGATACGCAGTATTTT.